One and the same sample provided the 14 T cell receptor beta chains below, sequenced in a study of response to subunit inactivated influenza vaccine. Each CDR3 protein is one row after TCRdb ran MiXCR on the RT-PCR reads. The sample lists around 570,000 distinct CDR3 sequences; roughly 12% were seen once. These records were also assigned to another study, of T cells expressing NK-cell markers. From that second work: In generating TCR beta cDNA, 5'RACE template switching with UMIs was used.

The material sequenced was PBMCs from blood, taken on the day of vaccination. The receptors come from a man between 50 and 59 years old who received an inactivated influenza vaccine.

This clonotype was counted many times. The rearrangement uses TRBV20-1 and TRBJ2-7; the match to TRBD2 covers 7 bases. Germline CDR1 is DFQATT and CDR2 is SNEGSKA (reference sequence). This CDR3 is 13 amino acids long. V shed 4 bases and J 4 bases; nucleotides not matched to a gene: 7. The CDR3 nucleotides are TGCAGTGCTATCGGCGGGAGTTCTTACGAGCAGTACTTC. The encoded protein is CSAIGGSSYEQYF.

This clonotype was recorded many times. V gene TRBV29-1 combines with J gene TRBJ2-1; D is unresolved. V was trimmed by 5 bases and J by 0 bases, leaving 11 bases between them. The CDR3 is made up of 14 amino acids. From germline, CDR1 is SQVTM and CDR2 ANQGSEA. In DNA form, the CDR3 reads TGCAGCGTTCCCGATCGCGTCTCCTACAATGAGCAGTTCTTC. Protein: CSVPDRVSYNEQFF.

The chain joins TRBV7-9 to TRBJ1-4, with TRBD1 identical over 7 bases. J was trimmed by 5 bases and V by 3 bases; bases with no gene match: 9. The CDR3 loop spans 16 amino acids. CDR1 is SEHNR and CDR2 is FQNEAQ in the germline V gene (reference sequence). The CDR3 sequence is CASSFLPGQRNEKLFF. In DNA form, the CDR3 reads TGTGCCAGCAGCTTCCTACCGGGACAGAGAAATGAAAAACTGTTTTTT.

This clonotype was detected only a few times. This chain uses TRBV7-9 with TRBJ1-5; 7 bases fit TRBD1. Germline CDR1 SEHNR, CDR2 FQNEAQ (reference sequence). The V and J ends lost 4 bases and 0 bases, in that order; junction bases with no gene match: 6. The CDR3 runs 16 residues. CDR3 region: CASSSAQGYSNQPQHF. CDR3 nucleotides: TGTGCCAGCAGCTCGGCACAGGGGTATAGCAATCAGCCCCAGCATTTT. The full variable domain, completed using reference TRBV7-9 and TRBJ1-5, is DTGVSQNPRHKITKRGQNVTFRCDPISEHNRLYWYRQTLGQGPEFLTYFQNEAQLEKSRLLSDRFSAERPKGSFSTLEIQRTEQGDSAMYLCASSSAQGYSNQPQHFGDGTRLSIL.

This clonotype showed up just a few times. As DNA, the CDR3 is TGTGCCACCAGCATAGGATGGACAGGGGGGAATCAGCCCCAGCATTTT. Its protein product is CATSIGWTGGNQPQHF. The V and J genes are TRBV15 and TRBJ1-5; 10 bases agree with TRBD1. J gave up 4 bases and V 4 bases, and 7 bases lay outside the gene matches. The CDR3 runs to 16 residues. Germline CDR1 and CDR2: LNHNV and YYDKDF (reference sequence). Full variable domain (rest looked up from reference TRBV15 and TRBJ1-5): DAMVIQNPRYQVTQFGKPVTLSCSQTLNHNVMYWYQQKSSQAPKLLFHYYDKDFNNEADTPDNFQSRRPNTSFCFLDIRSPGLGDTAMYLCATSIGWTGGNQPQHFGDGTRLSIL.

The gene calls are TRBV6-2 or TRBV6-3 and TRBJ2-5; 15 bases are shared with TRBD2. Germline V gene lookup returns CDR1 MNHEY and CDR2 SVGEGT. J gave up 4 bases and V 2 bases, and 5 bases lay outside the gene matches. There are 17 residues in the CDR3. The CDR3 bases are TGTGCCAGCAGTTACCCTCGGACTAGCGGGAGGGCAGAGACCCAGTACTTC. It codes for CASSYPRTSGRAETQYF.

At least ten counts were recorded for this clonotype. This rearrangement joins TRBV29-1 to TRBJ1-1; 7 nucleotides agree with TRBD1. Germline loops: CDR1 SQVTM, CDR2 ANQGSEA. Trimming removed 3 bases from V and 0 bases from J; junction bases left unmatched: 4. The CDR3 contains 14 residues. CDR3 loop: CSVDQGGMNTEAFF. CDR3 sequence (DNA): TGCAGCGTTGATCAGGGGGGGATGAACACTGAAGCTTTCTTT.

This clonotype was counted ten times or more. The chain is built from TRBV20-1 and TRBJ2-1; 7 positions match TRBD2. This CDR3 spans 15 amino acids. V lost 4 bases and J lost 6; bases outside the gene matches: 12. In germline, CDR1 is DFQATT, CDR2 SNEGSKA (reference sequence). The CDR3 coding sequence is TGCAGTGCTACCCCCGAGCGGGGCCGGATCAATGAGCAGTTCTTC. It yields the protein CSATPERGRINEQFF.

At least ten counts were recorded for this clonotype. The chain is built from TRBV21-1 and TRBJ2-7; the table gives TRBD1 as D, unverified against the DNA. TRBV21-1 is designated a pseudogene. This CDR3 has 15 residues. CDR3 nucleotide sequence: TGTGCCAGCGCTTATTCAGGGGCCCCACTCTACGAGCAGTACTTC. Residues: CASAYSGAPLYEQYF.

This clonotype was observed at least ten times. V usage is TRBV2 and J usage is TRBJ2-7; D is ambiguous. Deletions cut 4 bases from V and 5 bases from J, with 12 bases between. Germline V gene data show CDR1 as SNHLY and CDR2 as FYNNEI. This CDR3 has 13 residues. The CDR3: CASSVSGWDEQYF. The CDR3 nucleotides read TGTGCCAGCAGTGTCTCGGGTTGGGACGAGCAGTACTTC.

This clonotype has just a few counts. The chain uses TRBV4-3 and TRBJ2-2; unclear D gene. The V gene lost 3 bases and the J gene lost 8 bases, with 10 bases spanning the gap. Germline V gene data show CDR1 as LGHNA and CDR2 as YSLEER. The CDR3 is 13 residues long. The CDR3: CASSQGWLGELFF. DNA for the CDR3: TGCGCCAGCAGCCAGGGGTGGTTGGGGGAGCTGTTTTTT.

This clonotype came up once. The rearrangement joins TRBV7-2 to TRBJ2-1; 7 bases align to TRBD1. With V trimmed by 6 bases and J by 14 bases, 7 bases remained unmatched. The CDR3 extends over 11 amino acids. CDR1 SGHTA and CDR2 FQGNSA come from the germline V gene. As DNA, the CDR3 is TGTGCCAGCAGTGACCGGGACAGAAAGTTCTTC. Translated, it gives CASSDRDRKFF.

This clonotype was seen a few times. V usage is TRBV6-1 and J usage is TRBJ2-7; a possible D gene is TRBD1 (5 bases). The CDR3 totals 14 residues. Germline CDR1 reads MNHNS; CDR2 reads SASEGT. Trimming left V 6 bases short and J 0 bases short, with 12 bases between. The CDR3 DNA reads as TGTGCCAGCAGAGGGGAAAGGAGCTCCTACGAGCAGTACTTC. As protein: CASRGERSSYEQYF.

In this sample, this clonotype turned up many times. Written as DNA, the CDR3 is TGCGCCAGCAGCATCAACACAGGGGCAAACTATGGCTACACCTTC. Translation: CASSINTGANYGYTF. This chain connects TRBV5-1 to TRBJ1-2; 7 bases align to TRBD1. Germline V gene data show CDR1 as SGHRS and CDR2 as YFSETQ. The CDR3 covers 15 residues. With 4 bases clipped from V and 2 bases from J, the junction kept 8 bases outside the gene matches.